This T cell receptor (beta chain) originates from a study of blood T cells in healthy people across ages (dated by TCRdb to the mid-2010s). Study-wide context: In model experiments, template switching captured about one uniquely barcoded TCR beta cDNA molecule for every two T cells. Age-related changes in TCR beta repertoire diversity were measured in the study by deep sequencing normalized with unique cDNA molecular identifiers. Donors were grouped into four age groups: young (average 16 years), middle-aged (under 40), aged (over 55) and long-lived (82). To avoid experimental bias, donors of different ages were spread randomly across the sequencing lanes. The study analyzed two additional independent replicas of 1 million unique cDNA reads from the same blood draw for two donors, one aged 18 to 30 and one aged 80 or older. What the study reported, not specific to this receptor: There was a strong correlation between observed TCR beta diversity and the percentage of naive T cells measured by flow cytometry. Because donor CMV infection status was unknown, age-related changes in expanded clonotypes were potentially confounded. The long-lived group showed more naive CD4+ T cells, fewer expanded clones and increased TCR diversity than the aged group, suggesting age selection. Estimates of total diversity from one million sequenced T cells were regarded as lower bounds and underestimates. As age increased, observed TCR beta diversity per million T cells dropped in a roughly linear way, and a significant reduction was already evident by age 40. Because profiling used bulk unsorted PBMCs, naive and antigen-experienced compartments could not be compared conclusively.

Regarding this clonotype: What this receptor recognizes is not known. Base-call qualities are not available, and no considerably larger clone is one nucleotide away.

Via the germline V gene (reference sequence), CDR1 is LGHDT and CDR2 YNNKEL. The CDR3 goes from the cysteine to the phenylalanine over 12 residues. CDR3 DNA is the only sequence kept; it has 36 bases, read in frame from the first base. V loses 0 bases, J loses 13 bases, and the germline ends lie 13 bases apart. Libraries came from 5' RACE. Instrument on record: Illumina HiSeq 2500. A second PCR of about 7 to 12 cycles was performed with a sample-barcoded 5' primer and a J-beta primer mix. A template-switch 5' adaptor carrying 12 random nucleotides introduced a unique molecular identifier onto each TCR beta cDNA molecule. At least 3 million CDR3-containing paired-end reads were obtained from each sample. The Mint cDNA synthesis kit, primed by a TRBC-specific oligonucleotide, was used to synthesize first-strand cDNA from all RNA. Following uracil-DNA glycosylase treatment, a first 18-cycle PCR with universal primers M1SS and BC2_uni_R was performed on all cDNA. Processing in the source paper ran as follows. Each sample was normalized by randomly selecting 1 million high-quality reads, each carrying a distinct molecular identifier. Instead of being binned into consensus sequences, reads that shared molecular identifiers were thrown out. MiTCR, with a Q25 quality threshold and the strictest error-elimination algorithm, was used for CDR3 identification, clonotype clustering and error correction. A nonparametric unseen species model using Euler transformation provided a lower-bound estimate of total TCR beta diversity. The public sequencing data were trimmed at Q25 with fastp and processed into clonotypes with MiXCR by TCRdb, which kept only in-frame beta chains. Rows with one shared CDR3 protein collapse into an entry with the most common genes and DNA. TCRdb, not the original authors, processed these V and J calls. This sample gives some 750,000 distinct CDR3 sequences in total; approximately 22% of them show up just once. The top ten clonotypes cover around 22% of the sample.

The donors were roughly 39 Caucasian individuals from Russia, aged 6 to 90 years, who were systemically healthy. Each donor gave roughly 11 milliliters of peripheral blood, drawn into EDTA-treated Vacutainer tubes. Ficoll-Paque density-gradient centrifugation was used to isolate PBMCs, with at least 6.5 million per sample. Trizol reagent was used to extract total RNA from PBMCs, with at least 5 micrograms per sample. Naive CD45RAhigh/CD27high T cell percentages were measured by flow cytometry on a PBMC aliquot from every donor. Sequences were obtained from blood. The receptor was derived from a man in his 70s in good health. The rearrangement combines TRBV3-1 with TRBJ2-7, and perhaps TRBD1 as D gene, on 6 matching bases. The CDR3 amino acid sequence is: CASSQDRFGTYF. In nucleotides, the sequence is TGTGCCAGCAGCCAAGATCGGTTTGGGACATACTTC.